The sequence of this TCR beta chain was determined in a study of control samples from healthy donors and cancer patients (dated by TCRdb to about 2020). Preparation of the library involved the immunoSEQ multiplex PCR assay. TCRdb mirrors the immuneACCESS table, restricted to in-frame sequences. Some clones are absent from its copies; in checked studies, under half trace to an unresolved V gene, and the reason for the others is unknown. Present in this sample are approximately 190,000 clones, roughly nine tenths of which were seen just once. The top ten clonotypes cover less than 2% of the sample. The germline V gene sets CDR1 to SGHRS and CDR2 to YFSETQ. The CDR3 goes from the cysteine to the phenylalanine over 15 residues. Kept here is only the CDR3 DNA, which spans 45 bases and is read in frame from base 1. At the junction V is shortened by 2 bases and J by 5 bases, with 11 bases in between. A word on this clone: Its antigen is unknown. Within one base of it there is no much larger clone, and no base qualities were kept.

The sequenced sample consisted of blood. Recombination linked TRBV5-1 to TRBJ1-6; a tentative D match to TRBD1 spans 6 bases. The receptor was isolated from a man under 40 in good health. The sequence in DNA is TGCGCCAGCAGCTTCCGGGGGCTCGATAATTCACCCCTCCACTTT. It specifies CASSFRGLDNSPLHF.